These 7 T cell receptor beta chains were sequenced from one sample in a study of blood T cell repertoires in COVID-19. The assay was immunoSEQ multiplex PCR, and TCRdb's table has in-frame clones only and misses some. The repertoire holds 350,000 or so clones, with approximately 90% as singletons. The material sequenced was peripheral blood. These receptors were collected from a woman aged 60-70 years with COVID-19, enrolled during active disease.

This clone was recorded only once. The chain carries TRBV7-3 and TRBJ2-7; 7 nucleotides match TRBD1. Germline CDR1 is SGHTA and CDR2 is FQGTGA. This CDR3 is built from 14 residues. V was pared by 6 bases and J by 4 bases, with 9 bases of the junction left unmatched. The CDR3 loop is CASRDGTASYEQYF. CDR3 bases: TGTGCCAGCAGGGACGGGACAGCTTCTTACGAGCAGTACTTC. Based on the CDR3 plus reference TRBV7-3 and TRBJ2-7, the full variable domain is GAGVSQTPSNKVTEKGKYVELRCDPISGHTALYWYRQSLGQGPEFLIYFQGTGAADDSGLPNDRFFAVRPEGSVSTLKIQRTERGDSAVYLCASRDGTASYEQYFGPGTRLTVT.

The chain joins TRBV6-4 to TRBJ1-2; TRBD1 might be the D (5 bases). V gave up 8 bases and J gave up 3 bases, with 13 bases separating them. Germline-derived CDR1 and CDR2 are MRHNA and SNTAGT. CDR3 size: 13 residues. CDR3 sequence reads: CASSPTGDYGYTF. The DNA for the CDR3 is TGTGCCAGCTCGCCAACGGGGGACTATGGCTACACCTTC.

The chain joins TRBV4-2 to TRBJ2-5; D perhaps matches TRBD2 (6 bases). V was pared by 4 bases and J by 4 bases, with 16 bases between. This CDR3 comprises 15 residues. CDR1 and CDR2 (germline): LGHNA, YNFKEQ. The CDR3 loop reads CASSPAEGPRETQYF. CDR3 in DNA: TGTGCCAGCAGCCCCGCGGAGGGGCCGCGAGAGACCCAGTACTTC.

The chain has TRBV7-9 and TRBJ1-1, with no clear D. The CDR3 length is 12 residues. V was cut by 2 bases and J by 7 bases, with 8 bases left in between. Per germline, CDR1 SEHNR and CDR2 FQNEAQ (reference sequence). CDR3 protein: CASSLSEREAFF. Written as DNA, the CDR3 is TGTGCCAGCAGCTTATCGGAGCGTGAAGCTTTCTTT.

The genes are TRBV27 and TRBJ2-6; unclear D gene. The V and J ends lost 8 bases and 2 bases respectively, with 7 bases between them. In germline, CDR1 is MNHEY, CDR2 SMNVEV (reference sequence). CDR3 length equals 13 residues. CDR3 nucleotides: TGTGCCAGCCGCTATGCTGGGGCCAACGTCCTGACTTTC. As protein: CASRYAGANVLTF.

The genes are TRBV19 and TRBJ2-1; 9 bases match TRBD2. J gave up 7 bases and V 5 bases, and 6 bases lay outside the gene matches. The CDR3 runs to 14 residues. CDR1 is LNHDA, CDR2 SQIVND, per germline (reference sequence). The CDR3 sequence: CASSAGTSFNEQFF. CDR3 bases: TGTGCCAGTAGTGCCGGGACTAGCTTTAATGAGCAGTTCTTC.

This clone was detected once. The J gene is TRBJ2-6, the V gene TRBV5-1, with TRBD1 as a possible D gene (6 bases). V gave up 0 bases and J gave up 0 bases, with 19 bases separating them. The germline V gene encodes CDR1 SGHRS and CDR2 YFSETQ. The CDR3 extends over 20 amino acids. The CDR3 region has the DNA TGCGCCAGCAGCTTGGTGGCAGGGGCCCCATTCTCCTCTGGGGCCAACGTCCTGACTTTC. Protein sequence: CASSLVAGAPFSSGANVLTF.